This entry lists 3 T cell receptor beta chains sequenced from one sample in a study of T cell responses to AZD1222 COVID-19 vaccine. Measured with immunoSEQ multiplex PCR; TCRdb has only the in-frame clones, and not every one. The sample yields 98,000 or so clones, approximately 86% seen once. Specimen: peripheral blood, collected on day 0 of AZD1222 vaccination. Source of these receptors: an adult in good health.

The chain recombines TRBV6-5 with TRBJ1-6; D remains ambiguous. Per germline, CDR1 MNHEY and CDR2 SVGAGI. Trimming removed 4 bases from V and 7 bases from J, with 17 bases in between. The CDR3 sequence is 16 residues long. The CDR3 DNA reads TGTGCCAGCAGTTTCGATTCCGGGCCTAGCAATTCACCCCTCCACTTT. Translation gives CASSFDSGPSNSPLHF.

The chain joins TRBV19 to TRBJ1-1; D gene uncertain. This CDR3 region has 12 residues. Germline values: CDR1 LNHDA, CDR2 SQIVND (reference sequence). V was clipped by 8 bases and J by 1 base, with 8 bases between them. This CDR3 reads CASSVTNTEAFF. The CDR3, as DNA: TGTGCCAGTTCAGTTACGAACACTGAAGCTTTCTTT.

J is TRBJ2-1 and V is TRBV18, with D perhaps TRBD1 (6 bases). Germline lookup yields CDR1 KGHSH and CDR2 LQKENI. V was clipped by 4 bases and J by 6 bases, with 10 bases between them. This CDR3 is built from 13 residues. DNA of the CDR3: TGTGCCAGCTCACTAGGACAGTCCAATGAGCAGTTCTTC. This translates into CASSLGQSNEQFF.